Listed below are T cell receptor beta chains from one sample, sequenced in a study of blood T cells in healthy people across ages. TCRdb independently ran MiXCR on the 5' RACE reads; one entry per CDR3 protein. This sample yields 650,000 to 950,000 distinct CDR3 sequences, of which under 55% are seen a single time; approximately 19% belongs to the top ten. The sample was blood. The receptors originated from a man in his sixties in good health. CDR3s include the opening cysteine and the closing phenylalanine or tryptophan. Each record gives: J gene, D gene, clone size, V gene, CDR3 DNA, CDR3 protein. A D gene is named only where the DNA matches it firmly. A clone size is listed for some rows: how often the clone was seen (once, few, many), or a class if it is expanded.

J: TRBJ2-6
D: .
size: .
V: TRBV20-1
DNA: TGCAGTGCTAGATTTGCCAGGGGCCAAGGTGGGGCCAACGTCCTGACTTTC
CDR3: CSARFARGQGGANVLTF

J: TRBJ1-3
D: .
size: .
V: TRBV20-1
DNA: TGCAGTGCTACCAGGGTAGCTGGAAACACCATATATTTT
CDR3: CSATRVAGNTIYF

J: TRBJ1-2
D: TRBD1
size: .
V: TRBV5-1
DNA: TGCGCCAGCAGCACTGGACAGGGTGGTATGTCCGGCTGCACCTTC
CDR3: CASSTGQGGMSGCTF

J: TRBJ1-1
D: .
size: many
V: TRBV27
DNA: TGTGCCAGCAGTTTTGGGGGCTGGGGACCCAACACTGAAGCTTTCTTT
CDR3: CASSFGGWGPNTEAFF

J: TRBJ2-4
D: TRBD2
size: .
V: TRBV29-1
DNA: TGCAGCGTTGAAGATCTCCCTAGCGCGGGGGGGAACATTCAGTACTTC
CDR3: CSVEDLPSAGGNIQYF

J: TRBJ2-7
D: .
size: .
V: TRBV6-1
DNA: TGTGCCAGCAGTGAAGGGGAAGCCTACGAGCAGTACTTC
CDR3: CASSEGEAYEQYF

J: TRBJ2-1
D: TRBD2
size: many
V: TRBV6-9
DNA: TGTGCCAGCAGTTATGAGGGTAGCGGGGAGGAGAATGAGCAGTTCTTC
CDR3: CASSYEGSGEENEQFF

J: TRBJ2-1
D: .
size: .
V: TRBV5-6
DNA: TGTGCCAGCAGCTTGGAAGCAGTTAGCTCCTACAATGAGCAGTTCTTC
CDR3: CASSLEAVSSYNEQFF

J: TRBJ1-2
D: TRBD1
size: .
V: TRBV7-2
DNA: TGTGCCAGCAGCCCGGGACAGGGGACCACCTTC
CDR3: CASSPGQGTTF

J: TRBJ1-1
D: .
size: .
V: TRBV4-1
DNA: TGCGCCAGCAGCGAAATGGGGGGGGGCGTTGAAGCTTTCTTT
CDR3: CASSEMGGGVEAFF

J: TRBJ1-1
D: .
size: .
V: TRBV29-1
DNA: TGCAGCGTAGAAAGAGGGGTAGCTGAAGCTTTCTTT
CDR3: CSVERGVAEAFF

J: TRBJ1-6
D: .
size: few
V: TRBV4-3
DNA: TGCGCCAGCAGCCAAGATACACTCCCTGATCCCCTCCACTTT
CDR3: CASSQDTLPDPLHF

J: TRBJ1-3
D: TRBD1
size: .
V: TRBV29-1
DNA: TGCAGCGCCTTACAGGGGTCTGGAAACACCATATATTTT
CDR3: CSALQGSGNTIYF

J: TRBJ2-3
D: .
size: .
V: TRBV6-2/TRBV6-3
DNA: TGTGCCAGCAGATCAGGGGTTGATACGCAGTATTTT
CDR3: CASRSGVDTQYF

J: TRBJ1-5
D: .
size: .
V: TRBV6-2/TRBV6-3
DNA: TGTGCCAGCAGGAGACGGCGTGAGCCTTCCAATCAGCCCCAGCATTTT
CDR3: CASRRRREPSNQPQHF

J: TRBJ2-1
D: TRBD2
size: .
V: TRBV11-1
DNA: TGTGCCAGCAGCTTAATAATAGCGGGGGGTACAGAGTTCTTC
CDR3: CASSLIIAGGTEFF

J: TRBJ2-1
D: TRBD2
size: .
V: TRBV6-4
DNA: TGTGCCAGCAGTGACCTGGCGGGGGGGGATGAGCAGTTCTTC
CDR3: CASSDLAGGDEQFF

J: TRBJ2-3
D: .
size: .
V: TRBV12-3/TRBV12-4
DNA: TGTGCCAGCAGATTTACGGGGACTTCAGATACGCAGTATTTT
CDR3: CASRFTGTSDTQYF

J: TRBJ1-5
D: TRBD1
size: .
V: TRBV7-2
DNA: TGTGCCAGCAGCTTAGTGCAGGGGGCCATCAATCAGCCCCAGCATTTT
CDR3: CASSLVQGAINQPQHF

J: TRBJ2-1
D: .
size: .
V: TRBV7-2
DNA: TGTGCCAGCAGCCGAGGTCGACAGCGAAGGGAGTTCTTC
CDR3: CASSRGRQRREFF

J: TRBJ1-2
D: .
size: .
V: TRBV5-4
DNA: TGTGCCAGCAGCCTGGATAGTCTTCCTTACGGCTACACCTTC
CDR3: CASSLDSLPYGYTF

J: TRBJ2-6
D: TRBD1
size: few
V: TRBV20-1
DNA: TGCAGTGCTAGGGGACAGGGCCTCTCTGGGGCCAACGTCCTGACTTTC
CDR3: CSARGQGLSGANVLTF

J: TRBJ2-5
D: .
size: .
V: TRBV21-1
DNA: TGTGCCAGCGTGAGACAGTTCCAAGAGACCCAGTACTTC
CDR3: CASVRQFQETQYF

J: TRBJ2-7
D: TRBD1
size: .
V: TRBV6-1
DNA: TGTGCCAGCAACGCCAGGGGACAGGCGTCCTACGAGCAGTACTTC
CDR3: CASNARGQASYEQYF

J: TRBJ1-2
D: .
size: many
V: TRBV12-3/TRBV12-4
DNA: TGTGCCAGCAGTTTACACTCGTCCTATGGCTACACCTTC
CDR3: CASSLHSSYGYTF

J: TRBJ2-7
D: .
size: .
V: TRBV6-5
DNA: TGTGCCAGCAGAACGGACGGTGCCTACGAGCAGTACTTC
CDR3: CASRTDGAYEQYF

J: TRBJ2-6
D: .
size: few
V: TRBV28
DNA: TGTGCCAGCAGTTTATTTGGCAGAGGAAGCTCTGGGGCCAACGTCCTGACTTTC
CDR3: CASSLFGRGSSGANVLTF

J: TRBJ2-5
D: .
size: .
V: TRBV28
DNA: TGTGCCAGCAGTTTGCGGCCACTCCAGCAGGCCCAGTACTTC
CDR3: CASSLRPLQQAQYF

J: TRBJ2-7
D: .
size: .
V: TRBV12-3/TRBV12-4
DNA: TGTGCCAGCAGTTTATCTTTACGGCAGGGGTTCGACGAGCAGTACTTC
CDR3: CASSLSLRQGFDEQYF

J: TRBJ2-5
D: .
size: .
V: TRBV25-1
DNA: TGTGCCAGCACCCACCGGGGTCGAGAGACCCAGTACTTC
CDR3: CASTHRGRETQYF

J: TRBJ2-3
D: TRBD2
size: .
V: TRBV29-1
DNA: TGCAGCGTCAGGATAGCGGGGGTCACAGATACGCAGTATTTT
CDR3: CSVRIAGVTDTQYF

J: TRBJ1-1
D: .
size: .
V: TRBV30
DNA: TGTGCCTGGAGGCGACTTGGGAACACTGAAGCTTTCTTT
CDR3: CAWRRLGNTEAFF

J: TRBJ2-3
D: .
size: .
V: TRBV7-2
DNA: TGTGCCAGCAGCGTACTGGCCAGACCAACGCAGTATTTT
CDR3: CASSVLARPTQYF

J: TRBJ1-5
D: .
size: few
V: TRBV5-1
DNA: TGCGCCAGCAGGGACGGGACCAGTGGGCCCCAGCATTTT
CDR3: CASRDGTSGPQHF

J: TRBJ2-3
D: TRBD2
size: .
V: TRBV7-2
DNA: TGTGCCAGCACCCGGGGACTAGCGGGGGGTACAGATACGCAGTATTTT
CDR3: CASTRGLAGGTDTQYF

J: TRBJ2-5
D: TRBD1
size: .
V: TRBV6-1
DNA: TGTGCCAGCAGTGAAGGCAGGGGGAGAGGCGAGACCCAGTACTTC
CDR3: CASSEGRGRGETQYF

J: TRBJ1-6
D: .
size: few
V: TRBV20-1
DNA: TGCAGTGTTTCAGGGAGGACATCCCCCCTCCACTTT
CDR3: CSVSGRTSPLHF

J: TRBJ2-3
D: .
size: .
V: TRBV12-3/TRBV12-4
DNA: TGTGCCAGCAGTCCTATCGGGGGCCCAGATACGCAGTATTTT
CDR3: CASSPIGGPDTQYF

J: TRBJ1-2
D: .
size: .
V: TRBV6-1
DNA: TGTGCCACAGGAAGTACCCTACTCTATGGCTACACCTTC
CDR3: CATGSTLLYGYTF

J: TRBJ2-5
D: TRBD2
size: .
V: TRBV29-1
DNA: TGCAGCGTTAGCGGGGGGGCCGCGCGCACCCAGTACTTC
CDR3: CSVSGGAARTQYF

J: TRBJ2-1
D: .
size: .
V: TRBV4-2
DNA: TGTGCCAGCAGCCAAGCTCAATACAGTGACAATGAGCAGTTCTTC
CDR3: CASSQAQYSDNEQFF

J: TRBJ2-5
D: .
size: .
V: TRBV20-1
DNA: TGCAGTGCTAGTCCACAGGGCCTAGAGACCCAGTACTTC
CDR3: CSASPQGLETQYF

J: TRBJ2-3
D: .
size: .
V: TRBV29-1
DNA: TGCAGCGTTGTACCACAGGGGCAGCGGGCAGATACGCAGTATTTT
CDR3: CSVVPQGQRADTQYF

J: TRBJ2-1
D: .
size: few
V: TRBV4-3
DNA: TGCGCCAGCAGCCAAGAAAGAGAAAGACCCTACAATGAGCAGTTCTTC
CDR3: CASSQERERPYNEQFF

J: TRBJ1-1
D: .
size: .
V: TRBV14
DNA: TGTGCCAGCAGCCACAGAGGGACGGGCGGTCGTACTGAAGCTTTCTTT
CDR3: CASSHRGTGGRTEAFF

J: TRBJ1-5
D: .
size: few
V: TRBV29-1
DNA: TGCAGCGTTGTAGGACCGGGCAATCAGCCCCAGCATTTT
CDR3: CSVVGPGNQPQHF

J: TRBJ1-6
D: .
size: .
V: TRBV7-2
DNA: TGTGCCAGCAGCCCCCGACATGCCGATAATTCACCCCTCCACTTT
CDR3: CASSPRHADNSPLHF